These 21 T cell receptor beta chains were all obtained from the same sample, sequenced in a study of blood T cell repertoires in COVID-19. Measured with immunoSEQ multiplex PCR; TCRdb has only the in-frame clones, and not every one. The sample consists of some 150,000 clones, more than 75% of them appearing once. The sequenced material came from peripheral blood. Receptors originate from a man between 65 and 80 years old with acute or convalescent COVID-19.

To note about this clone: Within the sample, other DNA sequences also encode this same CDR3. CDR3 in amino acids: CASSSSGGGNSPLHF. The CDR3 DNA reads TGTGCCAGCAGTTCAAGCGGGGGGGGAAATTCACCCCTCCACTTT. The rearrangement joins TRBV27 to TRBJ1-6; a possible D gene is TRBD1 (5 bases). Trimming cost V 4 bases and J 7 bases, with 14 bases left between them. Germline CDR1 MNHEY, CDR2 SMNVEV (reference sequence). The CDR3 length is 15 residues.

This chain joins TRBV29-1 and TRBJ1-1; D unclear. Germline loops: CDR1 SQVTM, CDR2 ANQGSEA. Trimming removed 4 bases at V and 1 base at J, with 7 bases between. The CDR3 is 12 amino acids. CDR3 protein: CSVGLQNTEAFF. CDR3 nucleotide sequence: TGCAGCGTTGGACTCCAGAACACTGAAGCTTTCTTT.

The J gene is TRBJ2-1, the V gene TRBV27; TRBD2 matches at 7 bases. CDR1 is MNHEY, CDR2 SMNVEV, per germline (reference sequence). The CDR3 runs to 16 residues. Trimming took 0 bases from V and 3 from J; bases not matched to a gene: 5. DNA for the CDR3: TGTGCCAGCAGTTTATCGCCACTAGCGAGCTACAATGAGCAGTTCTTC. It specifies CASSLSPLASYNEQFF.

The table lists this clone with a count of one. The V call is TRBV3-1 (or the pseudogene TRBV3-2), the J call TRBJ2-2, with TRBD2 as a possible D gene (5 bases). In germline, CDR1 is LGHDT, CDR2 YNNKEL (reference sequence). CDR3 size: 12 residues. V was clipped by 5 bases and J by 5 bases, with 6 bases between them. The CDR3 nucleotides are TGTGCCAGCAGCACGGGAACCGGGGAGCTGTTTTTT. The encoded protein is CASSTGTGELFF.

V usage is TRBV7-9 and J usage is TRBJ2-7; D is perhaps TRBD1 (5 bases). The CDR3 contains 14 residues. V shed 2 bases and J shed 5 bases, with 13 bases lying between them. CDR1 is SEHNR, CDR2 FQNEAQ, per germline (reference sequence). CDR3 amino acids: CASSLWGVRNEQYF. The CDR3 coding sequence is TGTGCCAGCAGCTTATGGGGCGTCCGGAACGAGCAGTACTTC.

The rearrangement uses TRBV24-1 and TRBJ1-3, with TRBD1 matching 8 bases. Germline-derived CDR1 and CDR2 are KGHDR and SFDVKD. CDR3 length: 14 residues. Unmatched junction bases numbered 10, after V lost 10 bases and J lost 6 bases. This CDR3 reads CATGGDRLENTIYF. The CDR3 region has the DNA TGTGCCACAGGTGGGGACAGGTTAGAAAACACCATATATTTT.

The V and J genes are TRBV10-2 and TRBJ1-1, with 11 bases fitting TRBD1. This CDR3 has 15 amino acids. CDR1 is WSHSY, CDR2 SAAADI, per germline. V lost 10 bases, J lost 5 bases, and 12 bases stayed unmatched. CDR3 sequence: CATSDRGRGVTEAFF. DNA of the CDR3: TGCGCCACTTCGGACAGGGGGCGCGGGGTGACTGAAGCTTTCTTT.

The DNA for the CDR3 is TGTGCCAGCAGCCAAGGGACTAGGGGCCGGGAGCTGTTTTTT. Protein sequence: CASSQGTRGRELFF. V usage is TRBV3-1 (or the pseudogene TRBV3-2) and J usage is TRBJ2-2; 7 bases are a match to TRBD2. There are 14 residues in the CDR3. Germline CDR1 is LGHDT and CDR2 is YNNKEL (reference sequence). J lost 9 bases, V lost 1 base, and 5 bases had no gene match.

This clone was counted once. The chain links TRBV30 to TRBJ1-5; D is unclear. Germline loops: CDR1 GTSNPN, CDR2 SVGIG (reference sequence). With 1 base removed from V and 2 bases from J, the gap between germline ends came to 3 bases. CDR3 length equals 12 residues. The CDR3 sequence is CAWSGGNQPQHF. CDR3 DNA sequence: TGTGCCTGGAGTGGCGGCAATCAGCCCCAGCATTTT.

This clone has just one count. The genes are TRBV6-5 and TRBJ1-2, with TRBD1 identical over 8 bases. The V and J ends lost 7 bases and 8 bases, in that order; junction bases with no gene match: 9. The CDR3 has 13 amino acids. Germline V CDR1 and CDR2: MNHEY, SVGAGI. The CDR3 loop is CASIVTGDGGYTF. CDR3 nucleotides: TGTGCCAGCATCGTGACAGGGGATGGGGGCTACACCTTC.

The chain joins TRBV19 to TRBJ2-1, with 13 bases fitting TRBD2. Per the germline V gene, CDR1 is LNHDA and CDR2 is SQIVND (reference sequence). The trim removed 5 bases at V and 6 bases at J, leaving 7 bases unmatched. The CDR3 loop spans 16 amino acids. CDR3 nucleotides: TGTGCCAGTAGTCCCCCCGGGACTAGCGGGACCAATGAGCAGTTCTTC. Protein sequence: CASSPPGTSGTNEQFF. Supplemented by reference TRBV19 and TRBJ2-1, the full variable domain reads DGGITQSPKYLFRKEGQNVTLSCEQNLNHDAMYWYRQDPGQGLRLIYYSQIVNDFQKGDIAEGYSVSREKKESFPLTVTSAQKNPTAFYLCASSPPGTSGTNEQFFGPGTRLTVL.

This clone showed up just once. V gene TRBV9 combines with J gene TRBJ1-5; TRBD1 agrees at 7 bases. Germline V gene data show CDR1 as SGDLS and CDR2 as YYNGEE. This CDR3 has 15 amino acids. Trimming took 0 bases from V and 3 from J; bases not matched to a gene: 3. As DNA, the CDR3 is TGTGCCAGCAGCGTAGAGGGGACAGACAATCAGCCCCAGCATTTT. Protein sequence: CASSVEGTDNQPQHF.

The V and J genes are TRBV9 and TRBJ2-5; 7 positions agree with TRBD2. The CDR3 covers 15 residues. J lost 5 bases, V lost 0 bases, and 7 bases had no gene match. From germline, CDR1 is SGDLS and CDR2 YYNGEE. This chain's CDR3 is CASSVGSGNVETQYF. The CDR3 nucleotides read TGTGCCAGCAGCGTAGGAAGCGGGAACGTCGAGACCCAGTACTTC.

V is TRBV5-4 and J is TRBJ1-2, with D maybe TRBD1 (6 bases). Germline CDR1 reads SGHNT; CDR2 reads YYREEE (reference sequence). V was pared by 2 bases and J by 5 bases, with 16 bases between. The CDR3 is 15 residues long. CDR3 amino acids: CASSFDRFTFYGYTF. Here the CDR3 DNA reads TGTGCCAGCAGCTTTGACAGGTTCACGTTTTATGGCTACACCTTC.

The CDR3 loop reads CASSPGQTIYGYTF. In nucleotides, the CDR3 is TGTGCCAGCAGTCCGGGACAGACAATTTATGGCTACACCTTC. The chain uses TRBV6-5 and TRBJ1-2; TRBD1 agrees at 7 bases. The length of the CDR3 is 14 residues. The V gene end was trimmed by 5 bases and the J gene end by 5 bases; junction bases not matched to a gene: 8. Germline V gives CDR1 MNHEY, CDR2 SVGAGI.

V usage is TRBV19 and J usage is TRBJ2-7; 7 nucleotides match TRBD2. Germline loops: CDR1 LNHDA, CDR2 SQIVND (reference sequence). The CDR3 has 16 amino acids. Unmatched junction bases numbered 13, after V lost 5 bases and J lost 3 bases. CDR3 in amino acids: CASSEGAGLSFYEQYF. The CDR3 coding sequence is TGTGCCAGTAGTGAGGGAGCGGGGTTATCCTTCTACGAGCAGTACTTC.

To note about this clone: Other DNA sequences in this specimen translate into the identical CDR3. The chain combines TRBV20-1 with TRBJ1-1, with unresolved D. CDR3 length: 11 amino acids. Trimming shortened V by 2 bases and J by 3 bases, and 4 bases separated the two germline ends. The germline V gene has CDR1 DFQATT and CDR2 SNEGSKA (reference sequence). The CDR3 coding sequence is TGCAGTGCTAGACGCGACACTGAAGCTTTCTTT. Translated: CSARRDTEAFF.

V is TRBV7-6 and J is TRBJ2-2; no reliable D call. CDR1 is SGHVS and CDR2 is FNYEAQ in the germline V gene. This CDR3 has 14 residues. V was cut by 0 bases and J by 6 bases, with 8 bases left in between. CDR3 residues: CASSLAASPGELFF. In nucleotides, the CDR3 is TGTGCCAGCAGCTTAGCCGCGTCCCCCGGGGAGCTGTTTTTT.

The gene calls are TRBV10-3 and TRBJ2-5; 11 bases map to TRBD1. Germline CDR1 is ENHRY and CDR2 is SYGVKD. The J segment lost 5 bases and the V segment lost 11 bases, leaving 7 bases of the junction unmatched. This CDR3 spans 13 amino acids. This CDR3 reads CAAGQGAGETQYF. CDR3 sequence (DNA): TGTGCCGCCGGACAGGGGGCAGGGGAGACCCAGTACTTC.

This chain connects TRBV6-1 to TRBJ2-4; weak D call: TRBD2 (5 bases). V lost 2 bases, J lost 2 bases, and 16 bases lay in between. This CDR3 is built from 17 residues. Germline-derived CDR1 and CDR2 are MNHNS and SASEGT. The CDR3 here is CASSEILVAMTKNIQYF. The CDR3 region has the DNA TGTGCCAGCAGTGAAATCCTGGTAGCGATGACCAAAAACATTCAGTACTTC.

This chain connects TRBV6-1 to TRBJ2-7, with TRBD2 as a possible D gene (6 bases). Germline V CDR1 and CDR2: MNHNS, SASEGT. V was clipped by 2 bases and J by 4 bases, with 9 bases between them. CDR3 length: 13 amino acids. The chain's CDR3 is CASSEKLAYEQYF. CDR3 sequence (DNA): TGTGCCAGCAGTGAAAAACTAGCTTACGAGCAGTACTTC.